One and the same sample provided the 21 T cell receptor beta chains below, sequenced in a study of cytomegalovirus exposure and HLA in healthy donors. PCR primers comprised 60 Vbeta and 13 Jbeta primers. TCRdb's table, derived via immunoSEQ multiplex PCR, lists solely in-frame clones and lacks some. The sample yields roughly 200,000 clones, roughly 79% seen once. The material sequenced was PBMCs. These receptors originate from a man aged 25-40 years in good health and CMV-seronegative.

V and J are TRBV19 and TRBJ1-1; 7 bases align to TRBD1. The CDR3 spans 15 residues. CDR1 and CDR2 from the germline V gene are LNHDA and SQIVND (reference sequence). J lost 8 bases, V lost 7 bases, and 16 bases had no gene match. CDR3 region: CASTTSLTGRREAFF. CDR3 sequence (DNA): TGTGCCAGTACCACTTCCCTGACAGGGCGCCGAGAAGCTTTCTTT.

V usage is TRBV13 and J usage is TRBJ2-1; D unclear. The CDR3 is 13 amino acids. The germline V gene encodes CDR1 PRHDT and CDR2 FYEKMQ (reference sequence). The V end lost 5 bases, the J end lost 3 bases, and 8 bases lay between the germline ends. The DNA of the CDR3 is TGTGCCAGCAGCGGCTCCAACTACAATGAGCAGTTCTTC. It codes for CASSGSNYNEQFF.

The chain couples TRBV5-1 to TRBJ2-4, with D perhaps TRBD1 (6 bases). Germline V CDR1 and CDR2: SGHRS, YFSETQ. This CDR3 spans 15 amino acids. The V and J ends lost 4 bases and 11 bases respectively, with 22 bases between them. The CDR3 coding sequence is TGCGCCAGCAGCCCCTCGCAAATACAGGGACAACTTCAGTACTTC. This gives the protein CASSPSQIQGQLQYF. The whole variable domain, filled in from reference TRBV5-1 and TRBJ2-4, reads KAGVTQTPRYLIKTRGQQVTLSCSPISGHRSVSWYQQTPGQGLQFLFEYFSETQRNKGNFPGRFSGRQFSNSRSEMNVSTLELGDSALYLCASSPSQIQGQLQYFGAGTRLSVL.

The chain links TRBV19 to TRBJ1-6; no clear D. Trimming cost V 4 bases and J 3 bases, with 10 bases left between them. CDR3 size: 15 residues. From germline, CDR1 is LNHDA and CDR2 SQIVND (reference sequence). The CDR3 reads CASSTLGVYNSPLHF. CDR3 coding DNA: TGTGCCAGTAGTACACTGGGAGTCTATAATTCACCCCTCCACTTT.

The rearrangement links TRBV28 to TRBJ2-7; 7 bases align to TRBD2. The CDR3 loop spans 15 amino acids. Germline V gene data show CDR1 as MDHEN and CDR2 as SYDVKM. V was pared by 2 bases and J by 2 bases, with 6 bases of the junction left unmatched. CDR3 bases: TGTGCCAGCAGTTTAGGGGGACTACGCACCTACGAGCAGTACTTC. It specifies CASSLGGLRTYEQYF. The full variable domain, rest sourced from reference TRBV28 and TRBJ2-7, is DVKVTQSSRYLVKRTGEKVFLECVQDMDHENMFWYRQDPGLGLRLIYFSYDVKMKEKGDIPEGYSVSREKKERFSLILESASTNQTSMYLCASSLGGLRTYEQYFGPGTRLTVT.

The V call is TRBV5-1, the J call TRBJ2-3; possibly TRBD1 for D (6 bases). The CDR3 contains 16 residues. CDR1 SGHRS and CDR2 YFSETQ come from the germline V gene. V lost 4 bases, J lost 6 bases, and 21 bases lay in between. The CDR3 protein is CASSPLQDTGKDTQYF. CDR3 nucleotide sequence: TGCGCCAGCAGCCCACTACAAGATACAGGGAAGGATACGCAGTATTTT.

The chain has TRBV4-1 and TRBJ2-3; a possible D gene is TRBD2 (6 bases). V shed 3 bases and J shed 3 bases, with 13 bases lying between them. Germline V gene data show CDR1 as MGHRA and CDR2 as YSYEKL. The CDR3 spans 15 residues. CDR3 coding DNA: TGCGCCAGCAGCCAGGAGGCGGGGCAGACAGATACGCAGTATTTT. This sequence encodes CASSQEAGQTDTQYF.

The J gene is TRBJ2-1, the V gene TRBV27; 12 nucleotides line up with TRBD2. Germline V gene lookup returns CDR1 MNHEY and CDR2 SMNVEV (reference sequence). The J segment lost 2 bases and the V segment lost 6 bases, leaving 5 bases of the junction unmatched. This CDR3 comprises 16 residues. The chain's CDR3 is CASSSGLAGTYNEQFF. The CDR3 DNA reads TGTGCCAGCAGCTCCGGACTAGCGGGAACCTACAATGAGCAGTTCTTC.

This chain joins TRBV11-3 and TRBJ2-1, with 15 positions matching TRBD2. This CDR3 is built from 16 residues. The V and J ends lost 5 bases and 8 bases, in that order; junction bases with no gene match: 7. CDR1 SGHNT and CDR2 YENEEA come from the germline V gene. CDR3 coding DNA: TGTGCCAGCAGCGCGGGACTAGCGGGAGGTAAGGATGAGCAGTTCTTC. It specifies CASSAGLAGGKDEQFF.

The chain is built from TRBV7-3 and TRBJ1-2; D remains unclear. The ends were cut back, 3 bases at V and 10 bases at J, with 15 bases in the middle. This CDR3 contains 13 residues. Germline CDR1 SGHTA, CDR2 FQGTGA. Here the CDR3 DNA reads TGTGCCAGCAGCTTTCTGGCGGAGGGTTACTACACCTTC. Protein sequence: CASSFLAEGYYTF.

The V gene is TRBV28, the J gene TRBJ2-5, with D tentatively TRBD1 (5 bases). Germline lookup yields CDR1 MDHEN and CDR2 SYDVKM. The length of the CDR3 is 16 residues. Trimming pared 5 bases from V and 3 bases from J, leaving 19 bases between. This CDR3 is CASSPPAPRQKETQYF. DNA for the CDR3: TGTGCCAGCAGTCCCCCCGCCCCAAGACAGAAAGAGACCCAGTACTTC.

The V call is TRBV7-9, the J call TRBJ2-7, with 13 bases aligning to TRBD2. The junction had 12 bases not matched to a gene; V was cut back by 6 bases and J by 7 bases. CDR3 length equals 16 residues. Germline CDR1 SEHNR, CDR2 FQNEAQ (reference sequence). As DNA, the CDR3 is TGTGCCAGCAGACCCACTGGACTAGCGGGAGTTGCGGAGCAGTACTTC. It is translated as CASRPTGLAGVAEQYF.

V usage is TRBV29-1 and J usage is TRBJ2-2; D ambiguous. Per the germline V gene, CDR1 is SQVTM and CDR2 is ANQGSEA. V lost 1 base and J lost 7, with 7 bases in between. This CDR3 spans 12 amino acids. The CDR3 loop is CSVEGPGGELFF. In DNA, the CDR3 is TGCAGCGTTGAAGGCCCAGGCGGGGAGCTGTTTTTT.

Only a few counts were recorded for this clone. V usage is TRBV5-1 and J usage is TRBJ1-3; 10 positions match TRBD1. Losses at the gene ends were 1 base for V and 3 bases for J; bases not matched to a gene: 10. The CDR3 contains 18 residues. Germline V gives CDR1 SGHRS, CDR2 YFSETQ. The CDR3 is CASSLPSLTGGRGNTIYF. CDR3 nucleotides: TGCGCCAGCAGCTTGCCTTCGTTGACAGGGGGCCGTGGAAACACCATATATTTT.

This chain uses TRBV28 with TRBJ1-2; 7 positions agree with TRBD1. CDR1 MDHEN and CDR2 SYDVKM come from the germline V gene. The junction had 8 bases not matched to a gene; V was cut back by 11 bases and J by 2 bases. CDR3 length: 13 residues. CDR3 in amino acids: CAEASTGNYGYTF. CDR3 coding DNA: TGTGCCGAGGCCTCGACAGGGAACTATGGCTACACCTTC.

This clone appeared once. V gene TRBV5-6 combines with J gene TRBJ2-1, with no clear D. Germline V gene lookup returns CDR1 SGHDT and CDR2 YYEEEE. Trimming stripped 0 bases from V and 5 bases from J, with 12 bases between. CDR3 length equals 15 residues. The CDR3 reads CASSLDPGVNNEQFF. CDR3 bases: TGTGCCAGCAGCTTGGATCCGGGTGTGAACAATGAGCAGTTCTTC.

This chain connects TRBV7-6 to TRBJ2-5, with 12 bases that match TRBD2. Germline CDR1 is SGHVS and CDR2 is FNYEAQ. J lost 5 bases, V lost 0 bases, and 10 bases had no gene match. The CDR3 is 18 amino acids. Here the CDR3 reads CASSLAASGRATVETQYF. Written as DNA, the CDR3 is TGTGCCAGCAGCTTAGCGGCTAGCGGGAGGGCCACGGTGGAGACCCAGTACTTC. Combining the CDR3 with reference TRBV7-6 and TRBJ2-5 gives the whole variable domain GAGVSQSPRYKVTKRGQDVALRCDPISGHVSLYWYRQALGQGPEFLTYFNYEAQQDKSGLPNDRFSAERPEGSISTLTIQRTEQRDSAMYRCASSLAASGRATVETQYFGPGTRLLVL.

This clone turned up a few times. This chain links TRBV5-6 with TRBJ1-2, with 7 bases identical to TRBD1. This CDR3 is 16 amino acids long. J lost 8 bases, V lost 0 bases, and 13 bases had no gene match. Germline assignment: CDR1 SGHDT and CDR2 YYEEEE. The CDR3: CASSLANGAGGRGYTF. DNA for the CDR3: TGTGCCAGCAGCTTGGCCAATGGGGCAGGGGGAAGGGGCTACACCTTC.

V usage is TRBV28 and J usage is TRBJ1-5; D is unclear. Germline CDR1 and CDR2: MDHEN and SYDVKM. V lost 9 bases and J lost 6, with 15 bases in between. The CDR3 contains 13 residues. The CDR3 loop is CASRGPGGQPQHF. The CDR3 DNA is TGTGCCAGTCGAGGCCCCGGAGGTCAGCCCCAGCATTTT. Full variable domain (outside the CDR3, taken from reference TRBV28 and TRBJ1-5): DVKVTQSSRYLVKRTGEKVFLECVQDMDHENMFWYRQDPGLGLRLIYFSYDVKMKEKGDIPEGYSVSREKKERFSLILESASTNQTSMYLCASRGPGGQPQHFGDGTRLSIL.

V gene TRBV27 combines with J gene TRBJ2-2; possible D gene TRBD1, 5 bases. V lost 2 bases, J lost 4 bases, and 11 bases lay in between. Germline CDR1 is MNHEY and CDR2 is SMNVEV (reference sequence). The CDR3 has 15 amino acids. The CDR3 sequence is CASSLAGRVTGELFF. CDR3 bases: TGTGCCAGCAGTTTAGCAGGCAGGGTCACCGGGGAGCTGTTTTTT.

CDR3 sequence (DNA): TGCGCCAGCAGCCAAGAACACCACTACGAGCAGTACTTC. This codes for CASSQEHHYEQYF. The gene calls are TRBV4-1 and TRBJ2-7, with D uncertain. The CDR3 is made up of 13 amino acids. V was shortened by 0 bases and J by 3 bases, with 6 bases between the two germline ends. The germline CDR1 and CDR2 sequences are MGHRA and YSYEKL.